The rows below give T cell receptor beta chains drawn from one sample of a study of shared clonotypes between healthy human individuals. Libraries were prepared by immunoSEQ multiplex PCR; TCRdb keeps only in-frame clonotypes and omits some of them. The data hold about 2.4 million clones, with around 94% observed a single time. Sequenced material: naive CD4+ T cells sorted from blood. Receptors were obtained from a young man in good health. Each CDR3 is given with its conserved first and last residue. Each record gives: D gene, J gene, V gene, clone size, CDR3 DNA, CDR3 protein. The D gene is left open where the match is weak. Size tells how often a clone was seen (once, few, many) or the class of an expanded clone, and some rows leave it out.

d_gene: TRBD2; j_gene: TRBJ2-7; v_gene: TRBV11-2; abundance: -; CDR3nt: TGTGCCAGCAGCCGAGGACTAGCGGCATACGAGCAGTACTTC; CDR3aa: CASSRGLAAYEQYF
d_gene: TRBD1; j_gene: TRBJ1-5; v_gene: TRBV30; abundance: -; CDR3nt: TGTGCCTGGTCCTCGGACAGGGGGCTAGATCAGCCCCAGCATTTT; CDR3aa: CAWSSDRGLDQPQHF
d_gene: -; j_gene: TRBJ1-2; v_gene: TRBV14; abundance: -; CDR3nt: TGTGCCAGCAGCCAACTAGTCGGGGGGGGCTACACCTTC; CDR3aa: CASSQLVGGGYTF
d_gene: TRBD2; j_gene: TRBJ2-3; v_gene: TRBV7-2; abundance: -; CDR3nt: TGTGCCAGCAGCTCTAGCGGGGGGAGGGCAGATACGCAGTATTTT; CDR3aa: CASSSSGGRADTQYF
d_gene: -; j_gene: TRBJ1-2; v_gene: TRBV5-4; abundance: -; CDR3nt: TGTGCCAGCAGCTCGGCAGCAGGGTCAGCTTATGGCTACACCTTC; CDR3aa: CASSSAAGSAYGYTF
d_gene: TRBD2; j_gene: TRBJ2-7; v_gene: TRBV7-2; abundance: -; CDR3nt: TGTGCCAGCAGCTTAGCCGGGACTAGCGTCTACGAGCAGTACTTC; CDR3aa: CASSLAGTSVYEQYF
d_gene: -; j_gene: TRBJ1-2; v_gene: TRBV20-1; abundance: -; CDR3nt: TGCATGATCTCTACTAACTATGGCTACACCTTC; CDR3aa: CMISTNYGYTF
d_gene: -; j_gene: TRBJ1-1; v_gene: TRBV28; abundance: once; CDR3nt: TGTGCCAGCAGCCGGGGGGGGACGACGGGTGAAGCTTTCTTT; CDR3aa: CASSRGGTTGEAFF
d_gene: -; j_gene: TRBJ2-1; v_gene: TRBV7-9; abundance: -; CDR3nt: TGTGCCAGCAGCTTGTCGGGTAGGGATGGCAATGAGCAGTTCTTC; CDR3aa: CASSLSGRDGNEQFF
d_gene: -; j_gene: TRBJ1-2; v_gene: TRBV6-1; abundance: once; CDR3nt: TGTGCCAGCAGGGACAGTGGGAGGTACTATGGCTACACCTTC; CDR3aa: CASRDSGRYYGYTF
d_gene: -; j_gene: TRBJ1-3; v_gene: TRBV28; abundance: -; CDR3nt: TGTGCCAGCACCCCTGGCGGCTTCTCTGGAAACACCATATATTTT; CDR3aa: CASTPGGFSGNTIYF
d_gene: -; j_gene: TRBJ2-3; v_gene: TRBV30; abundance: -; CDR3nt: TGTGCCTGGAGACGATATAGCACAGATACGCAGTATTTT; CDR3aa: CAWRRYSTDTQYF
d_gene: -; j_gene: TRBJ2-7; v_gene: TRBV2; abundance: -; CDR3nt: TGTGCCAGCAGCGAGGGTCACGAGCAGTACTTC; CDR3aa: CASSEGHEQYF
d_gene: -; j_gene: TRBJ2-3; v_gene: TRBV5-1; abundance: -; CDR3nt: TGCGCCAGCGGAGAAAATCAGGGGGATACGCAGTATTTT; CDR3aa: CASGENQGDTQYF
d_gene: TRBD2; j_gene: TRBJ2-7; v_gene: TRBV6-5; abundance: -; CDR3nt: TGTGCCAGCAGTTTGAGCGGGAGCTCCTACGAGCAGTACTTC; CDR3aa: CASSLSGSSYEQYF
d_gene: TRBD1; j_gene: TRBJ1-4; v_gene: TRBV5-4; abundance: -; CDR3nt: TGTGCCAGCAGCTTGGGGACAGGAAAGGGTGGTGAAAAACTGTTTTTT; CDR3aa: CASSLGTGKGGEKLFF
d_gene: -; j_gene: TRBJ2-5; v_gene: TRBV9; abundance: -; CDR3nt: TGTGCCAGCAGCGTAGCAGCAGGTGGGGGTCAAGAGACCCAGTACTTC; CDR3aa: CASSVAAGGGQETQYF
d_gene: TRBD1; j_gene: TRBJ2-7; v_gene: TRBV19; abundance: -; CDR3nt: TGTGCCAGTAGTATAGCACAGGGGGGCCACTACGAGCAGTACTTC; CDR3aa: CASSIAQGGHYEQYF
d_gene: -; j_gene: TRBJ2-1; v_gene: TRBV5-1; abundance: -; CDR3nt: TGCGCCAGCAGCTTCGGGGCTTACAATGAGCAGTTCTTC; CDR3aa: CASSFGAYNEQFF
d_gene: -; j_gene: TRBJ2-3; v_gene: TRBV9; abundance: -; CDR3nt: TGTGCCAGCAGCGTAGATATAACAGATACGCAGTATTTT; CDR3aa: CASSVDITDTQYF
d_gene: -; j_gene: TRBJ2-1; v_gene: TRBV6-1; abundance: -; CDR3nt: TGTGCCAGCAGTGCATCCCAGGGGTCCTACAATGAGCAGTTCTTC; CDR3aa: CASSASQGSYNEQFF
d_gene: -; j_gene: TRBJ2-3; v_gene: TRBV2; abundance: once; CDR3nt: TGTGCCAGCAGTTTAGCGGATACGCAGTATTTT; CDR3aa: CASSLADTQYF
d_gene: TRBD1; j_gene: TRBJ2-7; v_gene: TRBV5-1; abundance: -; CDR3nt: TGCGCCAGCAGCTTGAGACAGGGGTGGTACGAGCAGTACTTC; CDR3aa: CASSLRQGWYEQYF
d_gene: -; j_gene: TRBJ2-1; v_gene: TRBV10-2; abundance: once; CDR3nt: TGCGCCAGCATGGGGAATGAGCAGTTCTTC; CDR3aa: CASMGNEQFF
d_gene: -; j_gene: TRBJ1-2; v_gene: TRBV6-1; abundance: -; CDR3nt: TGTGCCACCACTACGATGGCCCACTATGGCTACACCTTC; CDR3aa: CATTTMAHYGYTF
d_gene: -; j_gene: TRBJ1-1; v_gene: TRBV6-1; abundance: -; CDR3nt: TGTGCCAGCAGGACAGGAGGAAACACTGAAGCTTTCTTT; CDR3aa: CASRTGGNTEAFF
d_gene: TRBD2; j_gene: TRBJ2-7; v_gene: TRBV7-9; abundance: -; CDR3nt: TGTGCCAGCAGCTCCATAGCGGGAGGATACGAGCAGTACTTC; CDR3aa: CASSSIAGGYEQYF
d_gene: -; j_gene: TRBJ1-5; v_gene: TRBV6-5; abundance: -; CDR3nt: TGTGCCAGCAGCCCAGGGAGAGGAGATCAGCCCCAGCATTTT; CDR3aa: CASSPGRGDQPQHF
d_gene: -; j_gene: TRBJ2-2; v_gene: TRBV5-4; abundance: -; CDR3nt: TGTGCCAGCAGCGTGCCTCGCGGGGAGGCCGGGGAGCTGTTTTTT; CDR3aa: CASSVPRGEAGELFF
d_gene: TRBD1; j_gene: TRBJ1-4; v_gene: TRBV7-2; abundance: -; CDR3nt: TGTGCCAGCAGCTTGGGACAGGGGAATGAAAAACTGTTTTTT; CDR3aa: CASSLGQGNEKLFF
d_gene: -; j_gene: TRBJ2-7; v_gene: TRBV28; abundance: -; CDR3nt: TGTGCCAGCAGTTCCGCAGGGCGAACCTCCTACGAGCAGTACTTC; CDR3aa: CASSSAGRTSYEQYF
d_gene: TRBD2; j_gene: TRBJ2-1; v_gene: TRBV7-6; abundance: -; CDR3nt: TGTGCCAGCAGCATAGATAGCGGGAGTGTCTACAATGAGCAGTTCTTC; CDR3aa: CASSIDSGSVYNEQFF
d_gene: -; j_gene: TRBJ1-4; v_gene: TRBV11-2; abundance: -; CDR3nt: TGTGCCAGCAGCCTTCAGGGTCTCAATGAAAAACTGTTTTTT; CDR3aa: CASSLQGLNEKLFF
d_gene: TRBD1; j_gene: TRBJ2-7; v_gene: TRBV18; abundance: -; CDR3nt: TGTGCCAGCTCACTTGACAGGGCTACCTACGAGCAGTACTTC; CDR3aa: CASSLDRATYEQYF
d_gene: TRBD1; j_gene: TRBJ2-7; v_gene: TRBV2; abundance: -; CDR3nt: TGTGCCAGCAGTGAAATTGGACAGGGGGCGGGTGAGCAGTACTTC; CDR3aa: CASSEIGQGAGEQYF